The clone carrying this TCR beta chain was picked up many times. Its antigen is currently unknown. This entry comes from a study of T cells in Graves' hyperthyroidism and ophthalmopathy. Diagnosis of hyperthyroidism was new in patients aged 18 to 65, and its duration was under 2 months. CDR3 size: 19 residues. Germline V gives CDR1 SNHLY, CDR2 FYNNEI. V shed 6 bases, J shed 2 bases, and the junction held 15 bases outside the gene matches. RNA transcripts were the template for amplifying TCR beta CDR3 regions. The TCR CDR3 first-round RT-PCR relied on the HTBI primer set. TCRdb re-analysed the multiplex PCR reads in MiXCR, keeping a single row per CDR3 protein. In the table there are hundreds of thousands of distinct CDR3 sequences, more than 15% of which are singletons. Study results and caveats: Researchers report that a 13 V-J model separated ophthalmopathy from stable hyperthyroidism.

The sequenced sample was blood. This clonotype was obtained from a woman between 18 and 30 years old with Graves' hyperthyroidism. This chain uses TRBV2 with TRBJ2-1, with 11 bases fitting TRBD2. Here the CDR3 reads CASRTRLAGYGSAYNEQFF. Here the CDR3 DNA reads TGTGCCAGCAGGACTAGACTAGCGGGGTACGGGTCCGCCTACAATGAGCAGTTCTTC.